This T cell receptor beta chain was recovered during a study of blood T cell repertoires in COVID-19. Study information: Whether acute or convalescent, the COVID-19 samples came from the United States, Italy and Spain.

The assay was immunoSEQ multiplex PCR, and TCRdb's table has in-frame clones only and misses some. The data hold 190,000 or so clones, with approximately 80% observed a single time. The TCR was taken from a human donor with acute or convalescent COVID-19. The donor label of this sample is uncertain. The sequenced sample was peripheral blood.

CDR3 amino acids: CASRAPGPSNTEAFF. The DNA of the CDR3 is TGCGCCAGTCGAGCCCCCGGTCCTTCGAACACTGAAGCTTTCTTT. The V call is TRBV10-2, the J call TRBJ1-1, with D unclear. Trimming took off 9 bases at V and 1 base at J, with 18 bases between the two ends. The V gene's germline CDR1 is WSHSY and CDR2 SAAADI. The CDR3 sequence is 15 residues long.